The 17 T cell receptor beta chains listed next were all sequenced from one sample in a study of blood T cell repertoires in COVID-19. The method was immunoSEQ multiplex PCR; TCRdb's version includes in-frame clones alone and lacks a portion of them. This table holds fewer than 300,000 clones, around 84% found once. The specimen sequenced was PBMCs or T cells enriched from blood (not recorded which). The receptors were sampled from a woman aged 50 to 60 who had recovered from COVID-19.

V gene TRBV2 combines with J gene TRBJ1-2, with a possible D match to TRBD1 (5 bases). CDR1 is SNHLY and CDR2 is FYNNEI in the germline V gene. V was pared by 5 bases and J by 2 bases, with 9 bases between. This CDR3 spans 13 amino acids. The CDR3 is CASSLTENYGYTF. The CDR3 region has the DNA TGTGCCAGCAGTTTGACAGAAAACTATGGCTACACCTTC.

CDR3 in amino acids: CASSGSLGGGSYNEQFF. DNA of the CDR3: TGTGCCAGCAGCGGTTCGCTAGGGGGGGGCTCCTACAATGAGCAGTTCTTC. The genes are TRBV4-2 and TRBJ2-1; possible D gene TRBD2, 7 bases. Trimming pared 5 bases from V and 0 bases from J, leaving 17 bases between. This CDR3 contains 17 residues. Germline V CDR1 and CDR2: LGHNA, YNFKEQ.

The CDR3 reads CASRLAVGLSYEQYF. For the CDR3, the DNA is TGTGCAAGTCGCTTAGCGGTGGGACTGTCCTACGAGCAGTACTTC. The chain joins TRBV12-2 to TRBJ2-7; the D call TRBD2 from the table was never checked on the DNA. TRBV12-2 is annotated as a pseudogene. CDR3 length: 15 residues.

This chain uses TRBV19 with TRBJ1-1, with D perhaps matching TRBD1 (5 bases). The CDR3 is 14 amino acids. The germline CDR1 and CDR2 sequences are LNHDA and SQIVND (reference sequence). The germline V and J ends were trimmed by 3 bases and 1 base, with 9 bases remaining between them. CDR3 nucleotides: TGTGCCAGTAGTATCGTAACAGGGAACACTGAAGCTTTCTTT. Translation gives CASSIVTGNTEAFF.

This chain uses TRBV12-3 or TRBV12-4 with TRBJ1-1; D may be TRBD1 (5 bases). V was trimmed by 4 bases and J by 7 bases, leaving 10 bases between them. CDR3 length equals 12 residues. CDR3: CASSSGPGEAFF. CDR3 in DNA: TGTGCCAGCAGTTCAGGGCCCGGTGAAGCTTTCTTT.

The genes are TRBV6-5 and TRBJ1-1; unclear D gene. Deletions cut 4 bases from V and 2 bases from J, with 11 bases between. Germline CDR1 is MNHEY and CDR2 is SVGAGI. This CDR3 spans 14 amino acids. The CDR3 reads CASSFLRSNTEAFF. The CDR3 nucleotides read TGTGCCAGCAGTTTTCTGAGGAGCAACACTGAAGCTTTCTTT.

The gene calls are TRBV3-1 (or the pseudogene TRBV3-2) and TRBJ1-2, with 7 bases matching TRBD1. This CDR3 spans 16 amino acids. V lost 4 bases to trimming and J lost 6 bases; unmatched junction nucleotides: 14. Germline CDR1 is LGHDT and CDR2 is YNNKEL (reference sequence). The CDR3 nucleotides are TGTGCCAGCAGCCGAACGGGACAACGGGACAGAAATGGCTACACCTTC. Amino acids: CASSRTGQRDRNGYTF.

The rearrangement uses TRBV5-1 and TRBJ2-3, with 10 bases that match TRBD2. There are 15 residues in the CDR3. Germline-derived CDR1 and CDR2 are SGHRS and YFSETQ. The junction had 4 bases not matched to a gene; V was cut back by 1 base and J by 5 bases. CDR3 DNA sequence: TGCGCCAGCAGCTTGCAGCGGGGGGGTATAGATACGCAGTATTTT. Translation gives CASSLQRGGIDTQYF.

The table lists this clone with a few counts. Other nucleotide sequences from this sample produce the same CDR3. The chain is built from TRBV19 and TRBJ1-1, with D uncertain. The CDR3 sequence is 12 residues long. Germline V lookup: CDR1 LNHDA, CDR2 SQIVND (reference sequence). V lost 1 base and J 4 bases, leaving 4 bases between the germline ends. CDR3 nucleotide sequence: TGTGCCAGTAGTATAGGGCTCACTGAAGCTTTCTTT. Encoded protein: CASSIGLTEAFF.

The chain carries TRBV27 and TRBJ1-2; D perhaps matches TRBD1 (6 bases). The CDR3 covers 15 residues. V was shortened by 4 bases and J by 4 bases, with 16 bases between the two germline ends. The germline V gene encodes CDR1 MNHEY and CDR2 SMNVEV (reference sequence). The CDR3 loop reads CASSYRGAWPYGYTF. The CDR3 DNA is TGTGCCAGCAGTTACCGGGGGGCTTGGCCCTATGGCTACACCTTC.

J is TRBJ2-1 and V is TRBV4-3; TRBD2 matches at 12 bases. There are 17 residues in the CDR3. The junction had 4 bases not matched to a gene; V was cut back by 4 bases and J by 0 bases. Germline V gives CDR1 LGHNA, CDR2 YSLEER. Here the CDR3 reads CASSRRLAGASYNEQFF. The DNA of the CDR3 is TGCGCCAGCAGCCGCAGACTAGCGGGAGCCTCCTACAATGAGCAGTTCTTC.

J is TRBJ1-2 and V is TRBV7-2; TRBD1 matches 7 bases. With 4 bases clipped from V and 5 bases from J, the junction kept 19 bases outside the gene matches. Per the germline V gene, CDR1 is SGHTA and CDR2 is FQGNSA. The CDR3 has 18 residues. The CDR3 coding sequence is TGTGCCAGCAGCTCGCCCCCTACAGGGGACGCAAGAAATTATGGCTACACCTTC. The encoded protein is CASSSPPTGDARNYGYTF.

The V and J genes are TRBV7-9 and TRBJ2-7; D uncertain. The CDR3 contains 15 residues. Trimming stripped 2 bases from V and 5 bases from J, with 16 bases between. Germline V gene sequence: CDR1 SEHNR, CDR2 FQNEAQ (reference sequence). Here the CDR3 DNA reads TGTGCCAGCAGCTTAACACTTAGGAGCATCCACGAGCAGTACTTC. Protein product: CASSLTLRSIHEQYF.

The chain joins TRBV14 to TRBJ2-5; a weak D match, TRBD2 (5 bases). V was cut by 0 bases and J by 5 bases, with 22 bases left in between. Germline V lookup: CDR1 SGHDN, CDR2 FVKESK. This CDR3 is built from 18 residues. CDR3 sequence: CASSQDWILASQTETQYF. CDR3 nucleotides: TGTGCCAGCAGCCAAGATTGGATTCTAGCCTCCCAAACGGAGACCCAGTACTTC.

The genes are TRBV19 and TRBJ2-5; 7 bases are shared with TRBD2. The CDR3 contains 15 residues. The germline gives CDR1 LNHDA, CDR2 SQIVND (reference sequence). V shed 7 bases, J shed 3 bases, and the junction held 11 bases outside the gene matches. For the CDR3, the DNA is TGTGCCAGTAAGAGCGCGGGAGACTTTAAAGAGACCCAGTACTTC. This sequence encodes CASKSAGDFKETQYF.

The chain carries TRBV5-1 and TRBJ1-4; D remains ambiguous. CDR1 is SGHRS and CDR2 is YFSETQ in the germline V gene. The CDR3 is made up of 12 amino acids. Trimming removed 7 bases from V and 8 bases from J, with 12 bases in between. CDR3 nucleotide sequence: TGCGCCAGCTACAACCGAGGCGAAAAACTGTTTTTT. Its protein is CASYNRGEKLFF.

This chain uses TRBV30 with TRBJ1-1; no definite D call. Between the trimmed V and J ends, which lost 5 bases and 0 bases, there was a span of 16 bases. This CDR3 has 15 residues. Germline loops: CDR1 GTSNPN, CDR2 SVGIG (reference sequence). The CDR3, as DNA: TGTGCCTGGGCGCGTTCGGGATCCCTGAACACTGAAGCTTTCTTT. Translating it yields CAWARSGSLNTEAFF.